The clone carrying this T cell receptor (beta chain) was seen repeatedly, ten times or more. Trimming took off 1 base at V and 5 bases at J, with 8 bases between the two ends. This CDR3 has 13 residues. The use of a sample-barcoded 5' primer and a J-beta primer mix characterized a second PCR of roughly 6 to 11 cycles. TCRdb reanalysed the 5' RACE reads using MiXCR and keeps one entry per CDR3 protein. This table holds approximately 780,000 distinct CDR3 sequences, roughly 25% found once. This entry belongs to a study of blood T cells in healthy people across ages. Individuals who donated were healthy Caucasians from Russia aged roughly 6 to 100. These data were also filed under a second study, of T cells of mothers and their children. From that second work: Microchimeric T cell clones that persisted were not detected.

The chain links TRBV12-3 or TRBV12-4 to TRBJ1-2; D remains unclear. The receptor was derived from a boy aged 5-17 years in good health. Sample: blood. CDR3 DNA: TGTGCCAGCAGTTTAGGTCCGTCTTATGGCTACACCTTC. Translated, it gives CASSLGPSYGYTF.